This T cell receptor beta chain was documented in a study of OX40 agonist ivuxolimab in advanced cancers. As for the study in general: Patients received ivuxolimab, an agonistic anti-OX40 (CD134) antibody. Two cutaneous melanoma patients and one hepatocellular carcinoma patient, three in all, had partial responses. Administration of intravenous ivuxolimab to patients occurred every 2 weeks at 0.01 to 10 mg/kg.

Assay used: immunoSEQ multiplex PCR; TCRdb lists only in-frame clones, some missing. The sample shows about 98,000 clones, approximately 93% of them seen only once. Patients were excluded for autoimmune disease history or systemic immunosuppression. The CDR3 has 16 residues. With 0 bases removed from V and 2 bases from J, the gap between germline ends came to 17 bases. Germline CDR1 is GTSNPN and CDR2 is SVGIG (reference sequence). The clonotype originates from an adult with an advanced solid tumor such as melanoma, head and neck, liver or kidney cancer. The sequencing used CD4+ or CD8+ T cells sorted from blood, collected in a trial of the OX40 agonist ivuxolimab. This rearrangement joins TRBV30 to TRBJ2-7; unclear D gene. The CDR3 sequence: CAWSVGWPSRTYEQYF. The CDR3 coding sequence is TGTGCCTGGAGTGTAGGCTGGCCTTCTAGAACCTACGAGCAGTACTTC.